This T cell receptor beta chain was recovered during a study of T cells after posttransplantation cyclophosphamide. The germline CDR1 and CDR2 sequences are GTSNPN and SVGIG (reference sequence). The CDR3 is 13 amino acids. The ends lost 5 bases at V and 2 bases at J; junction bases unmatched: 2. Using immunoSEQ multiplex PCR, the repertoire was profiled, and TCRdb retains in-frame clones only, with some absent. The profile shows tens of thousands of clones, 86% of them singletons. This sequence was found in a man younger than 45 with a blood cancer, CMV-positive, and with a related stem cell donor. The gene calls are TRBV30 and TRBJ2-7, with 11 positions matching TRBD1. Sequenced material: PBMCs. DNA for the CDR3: TGTGCCTGGGGGACAGGGGGAACCTACGAGCAGTACTTC. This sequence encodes CAWGTGGTYEQYF. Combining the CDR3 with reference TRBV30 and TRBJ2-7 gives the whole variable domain SQTIHQWPATLVQPVGSPLSLECTVEGTSNPNLYWYRQAAGRGLQLLFYSVGIGQISSEVPQNLSASRPQDRQFILSSKKLLLSDSGFYLCAWGTGGTYEQYFGPGTRLTVT.